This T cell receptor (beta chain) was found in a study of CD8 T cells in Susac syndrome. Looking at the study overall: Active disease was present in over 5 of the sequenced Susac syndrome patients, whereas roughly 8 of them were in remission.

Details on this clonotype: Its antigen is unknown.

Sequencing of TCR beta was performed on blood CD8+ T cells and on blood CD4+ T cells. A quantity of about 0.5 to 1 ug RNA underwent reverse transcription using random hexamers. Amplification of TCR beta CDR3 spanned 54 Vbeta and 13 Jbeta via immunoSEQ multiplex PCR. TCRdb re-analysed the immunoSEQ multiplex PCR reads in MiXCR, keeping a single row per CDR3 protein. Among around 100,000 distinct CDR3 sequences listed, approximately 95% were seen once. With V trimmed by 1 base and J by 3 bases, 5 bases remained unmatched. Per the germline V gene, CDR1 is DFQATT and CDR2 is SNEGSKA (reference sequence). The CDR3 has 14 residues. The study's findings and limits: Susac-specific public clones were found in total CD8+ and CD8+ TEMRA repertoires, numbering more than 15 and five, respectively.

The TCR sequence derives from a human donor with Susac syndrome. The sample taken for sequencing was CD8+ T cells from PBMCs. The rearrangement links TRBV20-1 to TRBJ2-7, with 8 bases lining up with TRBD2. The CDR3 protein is CSARVQRENYEQYF. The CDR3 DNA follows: TGCAGTGCTAGAGTTCAGCGGGAGAACTACGAGCAGTACTTC.